Each of the 13 T cell receptor beta chains below was sequenced from the same sample in a study of T cell responses to AZD1222 COVID-19 vaccine (dated by TCRdb to about 2021). Read against the paper, the sample's time point label means: baseline before first vaccination. The receptor library was made with the immunoSEQ multiplex PCR assay. Entries here come from immuneACCESS through TCRdb and include only in-frame sequences with V and J called. Some clones fail to appear in such tables; in the studies checked, an unresolved V gene covers under half of the shortfall, and the cause of the remainder is unknown. The sample table lists under 75,000 clones, about 85% of them with a count of one. Clones ranked in the top ten supply roughly 21% of the sample. The sequenced sample was peripheral blood, obtained on day 0 of AZD1222 vaccination. These receptors came from an adult in good health.

This rearrangement joins TRBV5-5 to TRBJ1-5; D is unclear. Germline lookup yields CDR1 SGHKS and CDR2 YYEKEE (reference sequence). CDR3 size: 16 residues. V lost 4 bases, J lost 0 bases, and 14 bases lay in between. The CDR3 region is CASSPAGYDSNQPQHF. CDR3 bases: TGTGCCAGCAGCCCCGCGGGGTACGATAGCAATCAGCCCCAGCATTTT.

This chain connects TRBV12-3 or TRBV12-4 to TRBJ1-1, with a possible D match to TRBD1 (5 bases). Trimming took off 4 bases at V and 5 bases at J, with 11 bases between the two ends. The CDR3 contains 13 residues. The CDR3 DNA is TGTGCCAGCAGTTACGGGACTCCTACTGAAGCTTTCTTT. This sequence encodes CASSYGTPTEAFF.

The chain is built from TRBV19 and TRBJ1-4; TRBD1 agrees at 9 bases. The CDR3 is made up of 14 amino acids. The germline CDR1 and CDR2 sequences are LNHDA and SQIVND (reference sequence). V shed 5 bases and J 5 bases; nucleotides not matched to a gene: 3. The CDR3 DNA reads as TGTGCCAGTAGTGACGGACAGGGGAATGAAAAACTGTTTTTT. Translating gives CASSDGQGNEKLFF.

This clone was counted a few times. V gene TRBV7-8 combines with J gene TRBJ1-1, with D hard to call. The germline V gene has CDR1 SGHVS and CDR2 FQNEAQ. V shed 1 base and J shed 0 bases, with 6 bases lying between them. There are 14 residues in the CDR3. CDR3 nucleotides: TGTGCCAGCAGCTTAGGGCGGTTGAACACTGAAGCTTTCTTT. Translating it yields CASSLGRLNTEAFF.

The rearrangement joins TRBV2 to TRBJ1-2, with 7 bases matching TRBD1. The CDR3 length is 16 residues. Germline CDR1 reads SNHLY; CDR2 reads FYNNEI. With V trimmed by 5 bases and J by 13 bases, 22 bases remained unmatched. DNA of the CDR3: TGTGCCAGCAGTCCACCCGGGGACCTAGCCACAGGGGTCGGCACCTTC. Translating it yields CASSPPGDLATGVGTF. The full variable domain, rest sourced from reference TRBV2 and TRBJ1-2, is EPEVTQTPSHQVTQMGQEVILRCVPISNHLYFYWYRQILGQKVEFLVSFYNNEISEKSEIFDDQFSVERPDGSNFTLKIRSTKLEDSAMYFCASSPPGDLATGVGTFGSGTRLTVV.

This clone appeared a few times. DNA of the CDR3: TGCGCCAGCAGCCAATCGGTACTAGCTAACTATGGCTACACCTTC. Protein sequence: CASSQSVLANYGYTF. The V call is TRBV4-1, the J call TRBJ1-2; no firm D call. The CDR3 runs to 15 residues. CDR1 is MGHRA, CDR2 YSYEKL, per germline. The V end was cut by 2 bases, the J end by 0 bases, with 10 bases between.

The chain employs TRBV9 and TRBJ2-3; 7 positions agree with TRBD1. The CDR3 sequence is 16 residues long. Germline values: CDR1 SGDLS, CDR2 YYNGEE. The J segment lost 0 bases and the V segment lost 4 bases, leaving 8 bases of the junction unmatched. CDR3 coding DNA: TGTGCCAGCAGCTCCTGGACAGGCACCAGCACAGATACGCAGTATTTT. The encoded protein is CASSSWTGTSTDTQYF. The complete variable domain, with remaining parts taken from reference TRBV9 and TRBJ2-3, reads DSGVTQTPKHLITATGQRVTLRCSPRSGDLSVYWYQQSLDQGLQFLIQYYNGEERAKGNILERFSAQQFPDLHSELNLSSLELGDSALYFCASSSWTGTSTDTQYFGPGTRLTVL.

The chain has TRBV19 and TRBJ1-1, with D hard to call. Germline CDR1 and CDR2: LNHDA and SQIVND (reference sequence). V lost 4 bases to trimming and J lost 0 bases, with 12 bases between them. The CDR3 loop spans 15 amino acids. The DNA for the CDR3 is TGTGCCAGTAGTACCCTGCCAGGACTGAACACTGAAGCTTTCTTT. Its protein product is CASSTLPGLNTEAFF.

The V call is TRBV9, the J call TRBJ2-5, with 7 bases lining up with TRBD2. CDR1 SGDLS and CDR2 YYNGEE come from the germline V gene. Unmatched junction bases numbered 0, after V lost 3 bases and J lost 4 bases. CDR3 length equals 12 residues. Written as DNA, the CDR3 is TGTGCCAGCAGCGGGGAGGGAGAGACCCAGTACTTC. Its translation: CASSGEGETQYF. The full variable domain, its missing parts supplied by reference TRBV9 and TRBJ2-5, is DSGVTQTPKHLITATGQRVTLRCSPRSGDLSVYWYQQSLDQGLQFLIQYYNGEERAKGNILERFSAQQFPDLHSELNLSSLELGDSALYFCASSGEGETQYFGPGTRLLVL.

V and J are TRBV5-1 and TRBJ1-2; 8 bases agree with TRBD1. The CDR3 consists of 14 residues. Germline CDR1 reads SGHRS; CDR2 reads YFSETQ. J gave up 8 bases and V 5 bases, and 11 bases lay outside the gene matches. The DNA for the CDR3 is TGCGCCAGCAGATCTGGGACAGGCTCATACGGCTACACCTTC. It encodes CASRSGTGSYGYTF. The variable domain in full, completed from reference TRBV5-1 and TRBJ1-2, reads KAGVTQTPRYLIKTRGQQVTLSCSPISGHRSVSWYQQTPGQGLQFLFEYFSETQRNKGNFPGRFSGRQFSNSRSEMNVSTLELGDSALYLCASRSGTGSYGYTFGSGTRLTVV.

The chain is built from TRBV7-9 and TRBJ2-1, with unresolved D. CDR1 SEHNR and CDR2 FQNEAQ come from the germline V gene (reference sequence). The CDR3 contains 15 residues. Trimming took 0 bases from V and 7 from J, leaving 13 bases between them. The CDR3 DNA follows: TGTGCCAGCAGCTTAGCCTTACATCCAGGTAATGAGCAGTTCTTC. It codes for CASSLALHPGNEQFF.

The chain links TRBV19 to TRBJ1-4; D is ambiguous. The CDR3 length is 13 residues. V gave up 10 bases and J gave up 4 bases, with 13 bases separating them. The V gene's germline CDR1 is LNHDA and CDR2 SQIVND (reference sequence). CDR3 amino acids: CATKWRLNEKLFF. The CDR3 nucleotides are TGTGCCACAAAGTGGCGGCTTAATGAAAAACTGTTTTTT.

The chain links TRBV9 to TRBJ2-2; D call uncertain. Germline V gene sequence: CDR1 SGDLS, CDR2 YYNGEE. Trimming took off 0 bases at V and 4 bases at J, with 7 bases between the two ends. The CDR3 consists of 14 residues. The CDR3 loop reads CASSVGISTGELFF. The CDR3 nucleotides are TGTGCCAGCAGCGTAGGGATCTCCACCGGGGAGCTGTTTTTT.